The 3 T cell receptor beta chains below were found in one sample sequenced in a study of blood T cell repertoires in COVID-19. Produced via immunoSEQ multiplex PCR; TCRdb's table is partial and in-frame only. The sample holds about 6,000 clones, 88% seen once. Sequenced: peripheral blood. The receptor source for this set is a human donor in a cohort sampled during active COVID-19.

V and J are TRBV9 and TRBJ1-4; TRBD1 might be the D (5 bases). V was clipped by 0 bases and J by 0 bases, with 9 bases between them. The CDR3 spans 16 residues. Germline V gives CDR1 SGDLS, CDR2 YYNGEE. The CDR3 DNA reads TGTGCCAGCAGCGTAGGGACACTTACAACTAATGAAAAACTGTTTTTT. As protein: CASSVGTLTTNEKLFF.

The chain carries TRBV4-1 and TRBJ1-6; no clear D gene. The CDR3 extends over 15 amino acids. Per germline, CDR1 MGHRA and CDR2 YSYEKL. The germline V and J ends were trimmed by 4 bases and 1 base, with 8 bases remaining between them. Written as DNA, the CDR3 is TGCGCCAGCAGCCCGACATCATCCTATAATTCACCCCTCCACTTT. Protein product: CASSPTSSYNSPLHF.

The J gene is TRBJ2-2, the V gene TRBV6-1; the D gene is possibly TRBD2 (5 bases). Germline values: CDR1 MNHNS, CDR2 SASEGT. V lost 2 bases to trimming and J lost 3 bases, with 10 bases between them. The CDR3 covers 15 residues. DNA of the CDR3: TGTGCCAGCAGTGAACGAGGGCGTGACACCGGGGAGCTGTTTTTT. Translation: CASSERGRDTGELFF.